Listed below are T cell receptor beta chains from one sample, sequenced in a study of identical twins. TCRdb fed the 5' RACE reads into MiXCR, producing one record per CDR3 protein. The sample includes a few hundred thousand distinct CDR3 sequences, 6.5% to 9.5% of them seen just once. These sequences were also reported in another study, on yellow fever vaccine responses in identical twins.

Sequenced material: CD8+ T cells sorted from blood. These receptor sequences come from a woman under 30 in good health. The CDR3 runs from the conserved cysteine through the conserved F or W. The D gene is left open where the match is weak. Not all rows give a size; the values are once, few, many and, for expanded clones, a class.

.	TRBV12-3/TRBV12-4	TRBD1	TRBJ1-3	TGTGCCAGCAGTCTCGGACAGGCTGGAAACACCATATATTTT	CASSLGQAGNTIYF
many	TRBV3-1	TRBD2	TRBJ2-5	TGTGCCAGCAGTCCCCGGGCTAGCGGGGGGACGGAGACCCAGTACTTC	CASSPRASGGTETQYF
.	TRBV6-2/TRBV6-3	.	TRBJ2-3	TGTGCCAGCAGCTACAGTATGTTGGGGACAGATACGCAGTATTTT	CASSYSMLGTDTQYF
.	TRBV6-1	TRBD1	TRBJ2-3	TGTGCCAGCAGTCCACTGACAGGGGGCGAGGATACGCAGTATTTT	CASSPLTGGEDTQYF
many	TRBV4-1	.	TRBJ2-7	TGCGCCAGCAGCCAAGAAGAGTGGTTTGACGAGCAGTACTTC	CASSQEEWFDEQYF
.	TRBV6-2/TRBV6-3	.	TRBJ2-1	TGTGCCAGCAGTTACGTCAGACAAGTGGATGAGCAGTTCTTC	CASSYVRQVDEQFF
many	TRBV4-3	.	TRBJ2-7	TGCGCCAGCAGCCAAGATAGGGGGACGGGCTCCTACGAGCAGTACTTC	CASSQDRGTGSYEQYF
few	TRBV6-5	TRBD2	TRBJ2-5	TGTGCCAGCAGTTCGCGACTAGCGGGAGTTCAAGAGACCCAGTACTTC	CASSSRLAGVQETQYF
.	TRBV12-3/TRBV12-4	TRBD1	TRBJ2-7	TGTGCCAGCAGTTTGACCCCTCAGGGGGCTGAGGAGCAGTACTTC	CASSLTPQGAEEQYF
.	TRBV4-1	.	TRBJ2-3	TGCGCCAGCAGCCAAGTAAGACTCCTAGATACGCAGTATTTT	CASSQVRLLDTQYF
.	TRBV6-5	.	TRBJ2-1	TGTGCCAGCAGTTACGGGGTATCGGTCAATGAGCAGTTCTTC	CASSYGVSVNEQFF
few	TRBV28	.	TRBJ2-7	TGTGCCAGCAGCCCATTAGCGGATTCCTACGAGCAGTACTTC	CASSPLADSYEQYF
few	TRBV11-2	.	TRBJ2-3	TGTGCCAGCAGCTTAGAGGAGGGGGGGCGTTGGGTCACAGATACGCAGTATTTT	CASSLEEGGRWVTDTQYF
many	TRBV25-1	.	TRBJ2-2	TGTGCCAGCTCGGCAGGGGAGGCCGGGGAGCTGTTTTTT	CASSAGEAGELFF
many	TRBV11-2	.	TRBJ2-7	TGTGCCAGCAGCCCACGGACGGAAACCTACGAGCAGTACTTC	CASSPRTETYEQYF
many	TRBV7-9	TRBD2	TRBJ2-2	TGTGCCAGCAGCTTATTACTAGCGGGGCTTCCCGCCGGGGAGCTGTTTTTT	CASSLLLAGLPAGELFF
many	TRBV28	TRBD1	TRBJ2-7	TGTGCCAGCAGTCCGACAGGGGATTGGTACGAGCAGTACTTC	CASSPTGDWYEQYF
.	TRBV20-1	TRBD2	TRBJ2-1	TGCAGTGCTAGAGACTCTTGGACTAGCGGGGGGAGGAGGAATGAGCAGTTCTTC	CSARDSWTSGGRRNEQFF
few	TRBV7-9	.	TRBJ2-7	TGTGCCAGCGGCCCGGAGACGGAAGAGCAGTACTTC	CASGPETEEQYF
.	TRBV12-3/TRBV12-4	TRBD2	TRBJ2-3	TGTGCCAGCAGTGCCCACCCTAGCGGGAGTAGCACAGATACGCAGTATTTT	CASSAHPSGSSTDTQYF
.	TRBV6-1	.	TRBJ1-4	TGTGCCAGCAGTACCTACAGGGAGCCTAATGAAAAACTGTTTTTT	CASSTYREPNEKLFF
many	TRBV12-3/TRBV12-4	TRBD1	TRBJ1-2	TGTGCCAGCAGTTTCCCAGGGGGTTATGGCTACACCTTC	CASSFPGGYGYTF
few	TRBV11-2	.	TRBJ2-1	TGTGCCAGCAACCGGGGGTTAGGGTACAATGAGCAGTTCTTC	CASNRGLGYNEQFF
.	TRBV7-9	.	TRBJ2-7	TGTGCCAGCAGCTTAGTTTTCTCCTACGAGCAGTACTTC	CASSLVFSYEQYF
many	TRBV4-2	.	TRBJ2-5	TGTGCCAGCAGCCAAGTGGTCTTGGGGACCCAGTACTTC	CASSQVVLGTQYF
.	TRBV7-3	.	TRBJ2-1	TGTGCCAGCAGCTTGGGGGGGCCCCAGGATGAGCAGTTCTTC	CASSLGGPQDEQFF
many	TRBV5-1	TRBD1	TRBJ1-5	TGCGCCAGCAGCCCGGGACAGGGCGATCAGCCCCAGCATTTT	CASSPGQGDQPQHF
few	TRBV29-1	.	TRBJ2-7	TGCAGCGTTGATGAAAGGGTAAAGGGCTCCTACGAGCAGTACTTC	CSVDERVKGSYEQYF
few	TRBV28	.	TRBJ2-7	TGTGCCAGCAGTCTCCAGGACATCCACGAGCAGTACTTC	CASSLQDIHEQYF
.	TRBV27	.	TRBJ1-6	TGTGCCAGCAGCGATACACCTACGCTGACTAATTCACCCCTCCACTTT	CASSDTPTLTNSPLHF